The 9 T cell receptor beta chains listed next were all sequenced from one sample in a study of CD8 T cells in Susac syndrome. Reverse transcription of roughly 0.5 to 1 ug RNA used random hexamers. TCRdb fed the immunoSEQ multiplex PCR reads into MiXCR, producing one record per CDR3 protein. The sample lists approximately 120,000 distinct CDR3 sequences, 90% to 96% occurring once. Sequencing used CD4+ T cells from PBMCs. The receptor set was obtained from a human donor in good health.

This clonotype was observed a single time. The chain has TRBV5-1 and TRBJ2-2; 10 bases agree with TRBD2. CDR1 and CDR2 from the germline V gene are SGHRS and YFSETQ. The CDR3 runs to 17 residues. J was trimmed by 2 bases and V by 0 bases; bases with no gene match: 4. The CDR3 loop is CASSLASGSFNTGELFF. In nucleotides, the CDR3 is TGCGCCAGCAGCTTGGCTAGCGGGAGTTTCAACACCGGGGAGCTGTTTTTT.

CDR3 DNA: TGCGCCAGCAGCTTGGGCCAGGGGCCGAGGGCTGAAGCTTTCTTT. Translated, it gives CASSLGQGPRAEAFF. The chain combines TRBV5-1 with TRBJ1-1, with D maybe TRBD1 (6 bases). Trimming took off 0 bases at V and 6 bases at J, with 15 bases between the two ends. The V gene's germline CDR1 is SGHRS and CDR2 YFSETQ. The CDR3 is 15 amino acids.

The rearrangement uses TRBV2 and TRBJ2-2; D remains unclear. The CDR3 totals 12 residues. CDR1 and CDR2 from the germline V gene are SNHLY and FYNNEI. V lost 4 bases and J lost 6, with 6 bases in between. This chain's CDR3 is CASSADSGELFF. The CDR3, as DNA: TGTGCCAGCAGTGCCGATTCCGGGGAGCTGTTTTTT.

The chain has TRBV29-1 and TRBJ2-1; D possibly matches TRBD1 or TRBD2 (5 bases each). Germline V gives CDR1 SQVTM, CDR2 ANQGSEA. This CDR3 spans 15 amino acids. Trimming shortened V by 4 bases and J by 3 bases, and 16 bases separated the two germline ends. CDR3 sequence: CSVVPRDRNYNEQFF. CDR3 in DNA: TGCAGCGTTGTACCTCGGGACCGAAACTACAATGAGCAGTTCTTC.

V is TRBV2 and J is TRBJ2-1; TRBD1 agrees at 8 bases. Germline V gives CDR1 SNHLY, CDR2 FYNNEI. The CDR3 extends over 15 amino acids. J gave up 3 bases and V 3 bases, and 4 bases lay outside the gene matches. In nucleotides, the CDR3 is TGTGCCAGCAGTGAGGGCAGGGGGCTCTACAATGAGCAGTTCTTC. This encodes CASSEGRGLYNEQFF.

The chain joins TRBV10-3 to TRBJ2-3; no firm D call. Trimming removed 7 bases from V and 4 bases from J, with 3 bases in between. The germline CDR1 and CDR2 sequences are ENHRY and SYGVKD. This CDR3 region has 10 residues. The CDR3 DNA follows: TGTGCCATCAACGCAGATACGCAGTATTTT. This encodes CAINADTQYF.

The chain employs TRBV28 and TRBJ1-1, with no clear D. The length of the CDR3 is 11 residues. V lost 8 bases, J lost 1 base, and 5 bases lay in between. Germline CDR1 MDHEN, CDR2 SYDVKM. This CDR3 is CASFGNTEAFF. CDR3 nucleotides: TGTGCCAGCTTTGGGAACACTGAAGCTTTCTTT.

This chain uses TRBV5-1 with TRBJ2-4, with 7 nucleotides matching TRBD1. The CDR3 extends over 15 amino acids. CDR1 and CDR2 from the germline V gene are SGHRS and YFSETQ. V dropped 4 bases and J dropped 7; count of bases not matched to a gene: 11. The CDR3 protein is CASSREGAEGNIQYF. The CDR3 nucleotides read TGCGCCAGCAGCCGAGAGGGGGCGGAAGGGAACATTCAGTACTTC. Filled out from reference TRBV5-1 and TRBJ2-4, the complete variable domain reads KAGVTQTPRYLIKTRGQQVTLSCSPISGHRSVSWYQQTPGQGLQFLFEYFSETQRNKGNFPGRFSGRQFSNSRSEMNVSTLELGDSALYLCASSREGAEGNIQYFGAGTRLSVL.

The genes are TRBV12-3 or TRBV12-4 and TRBJ2-7; D perhaps matches TRBD1 (7 bases). Deletions cut 5 bases from V and 0 bases from J, with 20 bases between. The CDR3 is 17 amino acids. Here the CDR3 reads CASSPRPAGQSSYEQYF. The CDR3 region has the DNA TGTGCCAGCAGTCCCAGACCGGCGGGACAGTCCTCCTACGAGCAGTACTTC.